These T cell receptor beta chains were read from a single sample in a study of cytomegalovirus exposure and HLA in healthy donors. Libraries were prepared by immunoSEQ multiplex PCR; TCRdb keeps only in-frame clonotypes and omits some of them. This sample has under 200,000 clones, with around three quarters found just once. Specimen: PBMCs. The origin of the receptors is a woman aged 40 to 50 in good health and CMV-seronegative. Both conserved end residues are part of each CDR3. The D gene is left open where the match is weak. The size of a clone is reported for some rows only, either as once, few or many, or as a class for expanded clones.

D: .; V: TRBV29-1; size: .; J: TRBJ2-2; DNA: TGCAGCGTTGACCGCAGGAACACCGGGGAGCTGTTTTTT; CDR3: CSVDRRNTGELFF
D: TRBD1; V: TRBV28; size: .; J: TRBJ2-7; DNA: TGTGCCAGCAGTCACGGGACAGGGGGTGGATACGAGCAGTACTTC; CDR3: CASSHGTGGGYEQYF
D: .; V: TRBV19; size: .; J: TRBJ1-3; DNA: .; CDR3: CASSILASGNTIYF
D: .; V: TRBV5-1; size: .; J: TRBJ1-4; DNA: TGCGCCAGCAGCTTGGGGGGCATCGGATATGAAAAACTGTTTTTT; CDR3: CASSLGGIGYEKLFF
D: .; V: TRBV16; size: .; J: TRBJ1-4; DNA: TGTGCCAGCAGCCAATCGATCGGTGCAACTAATGAAAAACTGTTTTTT; CDR3: CASSQSIGATNEKLFF
D: .; V: TRBV5-1; size: .; J: TRBJ1-1; DNA: TGCGCCAGCAGCTTGGATGGGCCGAACACTGAAGCTTTCTTT; CDR3: CASSLDGPNTEAFF
D: TRBD2; V: TRBV28; size: once; J: TRBJ2-1; DNA: TGTGCCAGCAGTTCTGGGACTAGCGGGGGCCATGAGCAGTTCTTC; CDR3: CASSSGTSGGHEQFF
D: TRBD1; V: TRBV6-6; size: .; J: TRBJ1-1; DNA: TGTGCCAGCAGTTACTCGCAACAGGGGTGGGCTTTCTTT; CDR3: CASSYSQQGWAFF
D: .; V: TRBV4-1; size: .; J: TRBJ2-5; DNA: TGCGCCAGCAGCCAAGCTGCGGGGACCCAGTACTTC; CDR3: CASSQAAGTQYF
D: .; V: TRBV5-1; size: .; J: TRBJ1-1; DNA: TGCGCCAGTTCCGAAGCGGACGCCTTTGAAGCTTTCTTT; CDR3: CASSEADAFEAFF
D: TRBD1; V: TRBV5-1; size: .; J: TRBJ2-7; DNA: TGCGCCAGCAGCCTGGGGGGACAGGGCTACGAGCAGTACTTC; CDR3: CASSLGGQGYEQYF
D: TRBD1; V: TRBV5-4; size: .; J: TRBJ1-1; DNA: TGTGCCAGCAGCCCCCCCGTAGGACAGGGCTTCACTGAAGCTTTCTTT; CDR3: CASSPPVGQGFTEAFF
D: TRBD1; V: TRBV5-5; size: .; J: TRBJ2-7; DNA: TGTGCCAGCAGCTCAGACAGGGTCAGCGAGCAGTACTTC; CDR3: CASSSDRVSEQYF
D: TRBD1; V: TRBV5-1; size: .; J: TRBJ1-1; DNA: TGCGCCAGCAGCGCGTCGGGACAGGGAGACACTGAAGCTTTCTTT; CDR3: CASSASGQGDTEAFF
D: TRBD2; V: TRBV5-1; size: once; J: TRBJ2-1; DNA: TGCGCCAGCAGTCTGAGCGGGGTGAGCTCCTACAATGAGCAGTTCTTC; CDR3: CASSLSGVSSYNEQFF
D: .; V: TRBV5-1; size: .; J: TRBJ1-4; DNA: TGCGCCAGCAGCCTCCGGGGAAGAGGGACAACTAATGAAAAACTGTTTTTT; CDR3: CASSLRGRGTTNEKLFF